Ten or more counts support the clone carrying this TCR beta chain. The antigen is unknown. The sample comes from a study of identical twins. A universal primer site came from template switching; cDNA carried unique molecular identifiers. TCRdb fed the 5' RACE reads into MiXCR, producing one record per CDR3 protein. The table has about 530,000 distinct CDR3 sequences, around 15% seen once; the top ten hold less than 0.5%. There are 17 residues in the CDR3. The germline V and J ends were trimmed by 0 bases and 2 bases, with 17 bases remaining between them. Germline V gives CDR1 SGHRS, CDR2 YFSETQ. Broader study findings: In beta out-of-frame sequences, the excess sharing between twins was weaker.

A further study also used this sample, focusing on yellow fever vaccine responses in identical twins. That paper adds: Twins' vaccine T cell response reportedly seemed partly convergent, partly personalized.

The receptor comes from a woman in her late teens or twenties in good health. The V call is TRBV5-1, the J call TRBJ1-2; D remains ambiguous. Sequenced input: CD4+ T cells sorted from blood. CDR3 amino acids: CASSLALVPDRNYGYTF. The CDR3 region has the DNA TGCGCCAGCAGCTTGGCCTTAGTTCCGGACCGGAACTATGGCTACACCTTC.